This is a list of T cell receptor beta chains from one sample in a study of somatic mutations in cytotoxic T cells in rheumatoid arthritis. Produced via immunoSEQ multiplex PCR; TCRdb's table is partial and in-frame only. The sample lists 15,000 or so clones, roughly 80% occurring once. Sample: CD8+ T cells sorted from blood. The receptors derive from an adult with rheumatoid arthritis. CDR3s include the opening cysteine and the closing phenylalanine or tryptophan. The D gene is left open where the match is weak. Size tells how often a clone was seen (once, few, many) or the class of an expanded clone, and some rows leave it out.

abundance,d_gene,v_gene,j_gene,CDR3nt,CDR3aa
NA,NA,TRBV6-6,TRBJ1-1,TGTGCCAGCAGTCACCGAGCCTACCACACTGAAGCTTTCTTT,CASSHRAYHTEAFF
NA,NA,TRBV6-1,TRBJ1-1,TGTGCCAGCAGTGTAGGGGAGACTGAAGCTTTCTTT,CASSVGETEAFF
NA,NA,TRBV7-9,TRBJ2-3,TGTGCCAGCAGCTTACTTCGGGGGCCGTCAGATACGCAGTATTTT,CASSLLRGPSDTQYF
once,NA,TRBV6-5,TRBJ2-5,TGTGCCAGCAGTTACTCGGGGTTAGGACAAGAGACCCAGTACTTC,CASSYSGLGQETQYF
few,NA,TRBV5-5,TRBJ1-1,TGTGCCAGCAGCTTGGACACGGACACTGAAGCTTTCTTT,CASSLDTDTEAFF
NA,NA,TRBV18,TRBJ2-1,TGTGCCAGCTCACTGGGGTATGAGCAGTTCTTC,CASSLGYEQFF
NA,NA,TRBV9,TRBJ2-2,TGTGCCAGCAGCGTAGTCAGGGGGAACACCGGGGAGCTGTTTTTT,CASSVVRGNTGELFF
NA,NA,TRBV4-1,TRBJ2-7,TGCGCCAGCAGCCAAGACAGTACCTACGAGCAGTACTTC,CASSQDSTYEQYF
NA,NA,TRBV4-1,TRBJ1-5,TGCGCCAGCAGCCCGACAGGAGGCAATCAGCCCCAGCATTTT,CASSPTGGNQPQHF
once,TRBD1,TRBV28,TRBJ1-5,TGTGCCACCCATACAGGGGGAAGCAATCAGCCCCAGCATTTT,CATHTGGSNQPQHF
NA,TRBD2,TRBV2,TRBJ2-4,TGTGCCAGCAGTGCGGAGGGAACAGCTAGCGGGGTTATAAAAAACATTCAGTACTTC,CASSAEGTASGVIKNIQYF
NA,NA,TRBV6-1,TRBJ2-7,TGTGCCAGCAGTGAAGCCATTAGCTACGAGCAGTACTTC,CASSEAISYEQYF
NA,NA,TRBV5-4,TRBJ1-1,TGTGCCAGCAGCTTGGGGGGCATAGGTTACACTGAAGCTTTCTTT,CASSLGGIGYTEAFF
NA,NA,TRBV6-5,TRBJ1-5,TGTGCCAGCAGTTCTACCAGGGGTTATCAGCCCCAGCATTTT,CASSSTRGYQPQHF
NA,NA,TRBV27,TRBJ2-3,TGTGCCAGCAGTAAAGAGCCCACCGGGACAGATACGCAGTATTTT,CASSKEPTGTDTQYF
few,NA,TRBV6-4,TRBJ2-2,TGTGCCAGCAGTGACTCTGGCGACTTAACCGGGGAGCTGTTTTTT,CASSDSGDLTGELFF
NA,NA,TRBV5-1,TRBJ1-4,TGCGCCAGCAGCTTGGGACAGGTTAATGAAAAACTGTTTTTT,CASSLGQVNEKLFF
NA,NA,TRBV28,TRBJ1-4,TGTGCCAGCAGTAACATCGGGGGCGGAAATGAAAAACTGTTTTTT,CASSNIGGGNEKLFF
NA,TRBD1,TRBV28,TRBJ2-3,TGTGCCAGCAGTTCAGTTCGGGGACAGGGAGGGATCTACGGCACAGATACGCAGTATTTT,CASSSVRGQGGIYGTDTQYF
NA,NA,TRBV15,TRBJ2-2,TGTGCCACCAGCAGAGACTTTCCGTCGGGGGGCTTACGTACCGGGGAGCTGTTTTTT,CATSRDFPSGGLRTGELFF
NA,TRBD2,TRBV7-3,TRBJ2-2,TGTGCCAGCAGCTTAACGGCTAGCGGGGGCCCAAACACCGGGGAGCTGTTTTTT,CASSLTASGGPNTGELFF
NA,NA,TRBV19,TRBJ2-5,TGTGCCAGTAGTATAGAGGGTGTGGGGTTCCGGGAGACCCAGTACTTC,CASSIEGVGFRETQYF
NA,NA,TRBV5-5,TRBJ2-3,TGTGCCAGCAGCTTTCTTAGCACAGATACGCAGTATTTT,CASSFLSTDTQYF
NA,NA,TRBV30,TRBJ2-5,TGTGCCTGGAGCCTAGGGGAACAAGAGACCCAGTACTTC,CAWSLGEQETQYF
NA,NA,TRBV25-1,TRBJ1-1,TGTGCCAGCAGCGAAGGGGGGGGTACTGAAGCTTTCTTT,CASSEGGGTEAFF
few,NA,TRBV11-2,TRBJ1-5,TGTGCCAGCAGCACCGACGGAAATCAGCCCCAGCATTTT,CASSTDGNQPQHF
NA,NA,TRBV6-1,TRBJ2-1,TGTGCCAGCAGTGAACCCTCTCCACTCCCTCTCTATAGCAATGAGCAGTTCTTC,CASSEPSPLPLYSNEQFF
few,NA,TRBV27,TRBJ2-2,TGTGCCAGCGGTTGGGCGGGGAACACCGGGGAGCTGTTTTTT,CASGWAGNTGELFF
few,NA,TRBV6-4,TRBJ1-6,TGTGCCAGCAGTGAGGGTGCTAATTCACCCCTCCACTTT,CASSEGANSPLHF
NA,TRBD2,TRBV4-1,TRBJ2-3,TGCGCCAGCAGCCAAGTGACTAGCGGGGGGAGAACAGATACGCAGTATTTT,CASSQVTSGGRTDTQYF
NA,TRBD1,TRBV28,TRBJ2-2,TGTGCCAGCAGTTTACGGGCCAGGGGGCGGAGCGGGGAGCTGTTTTTT,CASSLRARGRSGELFF
few,NA,TRBV2,TRBJ1-3,TGTGCCAGAAGGGCGGCCAGGACAGTAGGAAACACCATATATTTT,CARRAARTVGNTIYF
NA,NA,TRBV5-4,TRBJ2-7,TGTGCCAGCAGCTTGGACCCTCAGAACTACGAGCAGTACTTC,CASSLDPQNYEQYF
NA,NA,TRBV6-6,TRBJ2-1,TGTGCCATCAGAAAGGGGATCTCCTCCTACAATGAGCAGTTCTTC,CAIRKGISSYNEQFF
NA,NA,TRBV7-9,TRBJ2-3,TGTGCCAGCAGCCCAACAGGGTTGACAGGCACAGATACGCAGTATTTT,CASSPTGLTGTDTQYF
NA,NA,TRBV6-1,TRBJ1-2,TGTGCCAGCAGTGAAGCGGGGGGGGGCCCCTTCTATGGCTACACCTTC,CASSEAGGGPFYGYTF
NA,NA,TRBV7-8,TRBJ2-1,TGTGCCAGCAGCTTGAGAAGCGACAATGAGCAGTTCTTC,CASSLRSDNEQFF
NA,NA,TRBV7-9,TRBJ1-1,TGTGCCAGCAGCTCCGTGAGGGATCTGAACACTGAAGCTTTCTTT,CASSSVRDLNTEAFF
few,TRBD2,TRBV2,TRBJ2-7,TGTGCCAGCTTAGTGGGAGGGGACGAGCAGTACTTC,CASLVGGDEQYF